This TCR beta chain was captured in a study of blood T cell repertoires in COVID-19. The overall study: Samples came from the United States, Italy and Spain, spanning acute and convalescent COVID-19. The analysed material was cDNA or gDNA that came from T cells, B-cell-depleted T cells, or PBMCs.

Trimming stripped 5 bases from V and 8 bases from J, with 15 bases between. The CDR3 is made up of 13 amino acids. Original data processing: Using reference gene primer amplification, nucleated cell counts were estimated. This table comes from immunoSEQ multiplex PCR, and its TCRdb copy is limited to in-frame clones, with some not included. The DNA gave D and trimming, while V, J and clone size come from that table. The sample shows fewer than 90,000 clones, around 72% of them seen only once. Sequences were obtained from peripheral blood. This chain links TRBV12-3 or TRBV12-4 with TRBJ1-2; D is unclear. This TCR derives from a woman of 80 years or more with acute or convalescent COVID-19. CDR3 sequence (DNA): TGTGCCAGCAGTAAGACTGAGTTGTACGGCTACACCTTC. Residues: CASSKTELYGYTF.